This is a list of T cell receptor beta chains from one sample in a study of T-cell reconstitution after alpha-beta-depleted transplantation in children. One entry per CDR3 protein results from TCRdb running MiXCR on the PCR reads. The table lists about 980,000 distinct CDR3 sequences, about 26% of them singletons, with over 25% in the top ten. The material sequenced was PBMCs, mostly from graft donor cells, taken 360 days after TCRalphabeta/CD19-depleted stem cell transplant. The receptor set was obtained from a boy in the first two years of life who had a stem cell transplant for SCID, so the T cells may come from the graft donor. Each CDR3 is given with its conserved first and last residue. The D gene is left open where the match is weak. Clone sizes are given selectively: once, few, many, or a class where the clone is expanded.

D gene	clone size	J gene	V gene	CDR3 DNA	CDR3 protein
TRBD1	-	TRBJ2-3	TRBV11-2	TGTGCCAGCAGTTTAGGACAGGGCTTGGGGAGCACAGATACGCAGTATTTT	CASSLGQGLGSTDTQYF
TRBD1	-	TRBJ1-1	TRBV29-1	TGCAGCGTTAGGACAGGGGAGACTGAAGCTTTCTTT	CSVRTGETEAFF
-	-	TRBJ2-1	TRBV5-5	TGTGCCAGCAGCTCGGGTATACTGAGCTCCTACAATGAGCAGTTCTTC	CASSSGILSSYNEQFF
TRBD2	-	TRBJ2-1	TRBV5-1	TGCGCCAGCAGCTTGACAACTAGCGGGGGGGCTAATGAGCAGTTCTTC	CASSLTTSGGANEQFF
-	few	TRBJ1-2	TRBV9	TGTGCCAGCAGCGTAGAAATGGACGGCTCCTATGGCTACACCTTC	CASSVEMDGSYGYTF
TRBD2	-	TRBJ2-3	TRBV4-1	TGCGCCAGCAGAAGTCCCGGCGGGGGGGCAGGGACGCAGTATTTT	CASRSPGGGAGTQYF
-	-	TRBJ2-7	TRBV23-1	TGCGCCAGCAGTCAGCCCGCTAGATCCTACGAGCAGTACTTC	CASSQPARSYEQYF
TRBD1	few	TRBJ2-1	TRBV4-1	TGCGCCAGCAGCCAAGATCCGAAACGGGACAGGAGTCACAATGAGCAGTTCTTC	CASSQDPKRDRSHNEQFF
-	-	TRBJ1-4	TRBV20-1	TGCAGTGCTACCGACAGGAAAGTAAATGAAAAACTGTTTTTT	CSATDRKVNEKLFF
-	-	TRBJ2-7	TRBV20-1	TGCAGTGTCCGGTTTGGTTTCGAGGACGAGCAGTACTTC	CSVRFGFEDEQYF
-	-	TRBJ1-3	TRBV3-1	TGTGCCAGCAGGCAAGGAGGTTCTCCTGGAAACACCATATATTTT	CASRQGGSPGNTIYF
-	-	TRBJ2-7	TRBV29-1	TGCAGCGTTGAAGAGGCAGGGAAGGCCTCCTACGAGCAGTACTTC	CSVEEAGKASYEQYF
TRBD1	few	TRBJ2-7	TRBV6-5	TGTGCCAGCAGTACTCCCCGGGACAGGGGATCCTACGAGCAGTACTTC	CASSTPRDRGSYEQYF
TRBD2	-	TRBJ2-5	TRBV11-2	TGTGCCAGCAGCATAGAAGAATACGGACTAGCGGGACAAGAGACCCAGTACTTC	CASSIEEYGLAGQETQYF
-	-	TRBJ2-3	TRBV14	TGTGCCAGCAGCCCTCGACTAGTACCCCTCCGGGCAGATACGCAGTATTTT	CASSPRLVPLRADTQYF
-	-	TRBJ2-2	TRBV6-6	TGTGCCAGCAGAGATGCCGGGGAGCTGTTTTTT	CASRDAGELFF
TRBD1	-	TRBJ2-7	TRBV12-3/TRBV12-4	TGTGCCAGCAGTAGGGACAGGGGCGGGCAGTACTTC	CASSRDRGGQYF
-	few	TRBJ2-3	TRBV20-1	TGCAGTGCTAGTTGGCGCTCGAACACAGATACGCAGTATTTT	CSASWRSNTDTQYF
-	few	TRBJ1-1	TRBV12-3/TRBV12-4	TGTGCCAGCACCTATCTGGGGGCTGGGACTGAAGCTTTCTTT	CASTYLGAGTEAFF
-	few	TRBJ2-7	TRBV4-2	TGTGCCAGCAGCCAAGAGGGGCAGGCGATCTTATACGAGCAGTACTTC	CASSQEGQAILYEQYF
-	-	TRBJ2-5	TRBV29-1	TGCAGCGTTTCCAAGCAAGAGACCCAGTACTTC	CSVSKQETQYF
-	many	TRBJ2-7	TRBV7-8	TGTGCCAGCAGCTTAGAGCCGGAAACCGACTACGAGCAGTACTTC	CASSLEPETDYEQYF
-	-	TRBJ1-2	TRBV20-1	TGCAGTGCTAGATTCTCCGGGAGCTGGTATGGCTACACCTTC	CSARFSGSWYGYTF
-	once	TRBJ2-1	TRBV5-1	TGCGCCAGCAGCTCTCTCGGGGGCCTGTCCTACAATGAGCAGTTCTTC	CASSSLGGLSYNEQFF
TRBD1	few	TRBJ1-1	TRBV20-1	TGCAGTGCTTACGAGGGACAGGGGCTTGTGAACACTGAAGCTTTCTTT	CSAYEGQGLVNTEAFF
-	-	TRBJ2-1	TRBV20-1	TGCAGTGCTAGAGTACACAGGGACCAGTTCTTC	CSARVHRDQFF
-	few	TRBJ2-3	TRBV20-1	TGCAGTGCTAGAGAAAATCTCTACACAGATACGCAGTATTTT	CSARENLYTDTQYF
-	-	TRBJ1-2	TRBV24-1	TGTGCCACCAGTGACCGGGACAACTATGGCTACACCTTC	CATSDRDNYGYTF
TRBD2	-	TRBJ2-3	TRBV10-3	TGTGCCATCAGTGAGGAGCGGGGGGGAGATACGCAGTATTTT	CAISEERGGDTQYF
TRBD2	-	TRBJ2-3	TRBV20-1	TGCAGTGCTAGAGATTTAGCGGGGGCGACGGGAGATACGCAGTATTTT	CSARDLAGATGDTQYF
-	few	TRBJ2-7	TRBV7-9	TGTGCCAGCAGCGTTAGAGGGAACTCCTACGAGCAGTACTTC	CASSVRGNSYEQYF
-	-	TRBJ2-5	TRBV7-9	TGTGCCAGCAGCTTAGAATTTAGGGACCCCGTGGACTTC	CASSLEFRDPVDF
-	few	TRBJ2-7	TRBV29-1	TGCAGCGTTGAAGGGCGGGATGGCCACGAGCAGTACTTC	CSVEGRDGHEQYF
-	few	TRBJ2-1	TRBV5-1	TGCGCCAGCAGCCCGGGACTTCACAATGAGCAGTTCTTC	CASSPGLHNEQFF
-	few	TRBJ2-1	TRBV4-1	TGCGCCAGCAGCCCCATAGGGACGTTCAATGAGCAGTTCTTC	CASSPIGTFNEQFF
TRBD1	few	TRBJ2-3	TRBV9	TGTGCCAGCAGCTATGACAGGGGAAGGGCAGATACGCAGTATTTT	CASSYDRGRADTQYF
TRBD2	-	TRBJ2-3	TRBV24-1	TGTGCCACCAGTGGCCCCGAGGCGGGGGAAGATACGCAGTATTTT	CATSGPEAGEDTQYF
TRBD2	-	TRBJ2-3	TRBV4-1	TGCGCCAGCAGTATGACTAGCGGGGGAGCCTCAGATACGCAGTATTTT	CASSMTSGGASDTQYF
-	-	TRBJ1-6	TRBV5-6	TGTGCCAGCAGTCTCGGGGCAGTTTCGTTACCTGGATCACCCCTCCACTTT	CASSLGAVSLPGSPLHF
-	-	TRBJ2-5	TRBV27	TGTGCCAGCAGTTTAAAGGGACCCGGAATGGCCCAGTACTTC	CASSLKGPGMAQYF
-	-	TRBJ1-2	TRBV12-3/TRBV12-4	TGTGCCAGCAGTCCCTCGGCCTTC	CASSPSAF
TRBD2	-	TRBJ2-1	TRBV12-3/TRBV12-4	TGTGCCAGCACCTGGAGGACTAGCGGGGGGGCTGAGCAGTTCTTC	CASTWRTSGGAEQFF
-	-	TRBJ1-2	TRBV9	TGTGCCAGCTCCGGGGGAACTGTCTATGGCTACACCTTC	CASSGGTVYGYTF
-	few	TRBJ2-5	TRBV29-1	TGCAGCGTTGAAGAGACAGGGGAGGGAGAGACCCAGTACTTC	CSVEETGEGETQYF
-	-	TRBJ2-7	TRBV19	TGTGCCAGTAGTATAGTGGGATGGTACGAGCAGTACTTC	CASSIVGWYEQYF
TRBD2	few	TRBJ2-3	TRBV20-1	TGCAGTGCTAGAAGACTAGCGGGGAGGACAGATACGCAGTATTTT	CSARRLAGRTDTQYF
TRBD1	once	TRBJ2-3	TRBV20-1	TGCAGTGCTAGACAGGACAGGCAAGATACGCAGTATTTT	CSARQDRQDTQYF
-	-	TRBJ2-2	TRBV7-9	TGTGCCAGCAGCTTAGTCCAGGGCGAAGGAGAGCTGTTTTTT	CASSLVQGEGELFF
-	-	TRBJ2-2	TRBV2	TGTGCCAGCAGGATGACTAGTATCGACACCGGGGAGCTGTTTTTT	CASRMTSIDTGELFF
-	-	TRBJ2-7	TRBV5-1	TGCGCCAGCAGCCAAGGGTCGCTATCCTACGAGCAGTACTTC	CASSQGSLSYEQYF
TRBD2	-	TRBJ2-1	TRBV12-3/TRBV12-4	TGTGCCAGCAGTACGCCTAGCGGGGGGGCCCGGGAGCAGTTCTTC	CASSTPSGGAREQFF
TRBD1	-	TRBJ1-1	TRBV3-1	TGTGCCAGCAGCCCGACCTGGACAGGGGGCACTGAAGCTTTCTTT	CASSPTWTGGTEAFF